Here is one T cell receptor (beta chain) with its context. Treatment: randomized to nivolumab then ipilimumab (arm A) or the reverse (arm B). From thawed PBMCs, live CD3+CD8+ cells negative for CD19 and CD56 were sorted. Generated by immunoSEQ multiplex PCR, the TCRdb table keeps only in-frame clones and is missing some. The sample shows 40,000 or so clones, 86% of them seen only once. The data derive from a study of sequential checkpoint blockade in melanoma. On the study more broadly: First-line arms were nivolumab then ipilimumab, or the reverse, randomized 1:1.

Germline values: CDR1 SGDLS, CDR2 YYNGEE. The CDR3 sequence is 16 residues long. V was clipped by 0 bases and J by 6 bases, with 13 bases between them. V gene TRBV9 combines with J gene TRBJ1-6; maybe TRBD1 (6 bases). The TCR sequence derives from a human donor with melanoma. The input for sequencing was CD8+ T cells sorted from blood (inferred from file names), taken from a patient given nivolumab and ipilimumab in sequence. The CDR3 nucleotides are TGTGCCAGCAGCGTAGAGGGGACCAGGGGTAATTCACCCCTCCACTTT. Translating gives CASSVEGTRGNSPLHF.